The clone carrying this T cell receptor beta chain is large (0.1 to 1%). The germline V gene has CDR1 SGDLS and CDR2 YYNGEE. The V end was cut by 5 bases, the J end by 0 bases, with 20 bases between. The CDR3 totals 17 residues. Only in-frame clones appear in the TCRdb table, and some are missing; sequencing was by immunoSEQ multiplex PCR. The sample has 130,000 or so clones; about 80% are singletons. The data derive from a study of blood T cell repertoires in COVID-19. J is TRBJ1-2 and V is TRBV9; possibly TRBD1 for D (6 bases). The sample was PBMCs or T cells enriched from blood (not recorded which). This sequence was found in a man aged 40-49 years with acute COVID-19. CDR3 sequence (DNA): TGTGCCAGCAGTCCATACGGACAGCTTAAAGCTAACTATGGCTACACCTTC. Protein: CASSPYGQLKANYGYTF.